This is a list of T cell receptor beta chains from one sample in a study of T cell responses to AZD1222 COVID-19 vaccine. Repertoires were generated with immunoSEQ multiplex PCR, while TCRdb's copy carries only in-frame clones and drops some. The sample has roughly 150,000 clones, 90% to 95% seen once. Sequences were derived from peripheral blood, sampled 28 days after the second AZD1222 dose. Receptors were obtained from an adult who received the AZD1222 COVID-19 vaccine. Each CDR3 is given with its conserved first and last residue. The D gene is left open where the match is weak. Expanded clones get a size class; other rows say once, few or many, or leave the size out.

d_gene: NA
j_gene: TRBJ1-1
v_gene: TRBV6-6
abundance: NA
len: 16
CDR3aa: CASSYSPKGMNTEAFF
CDR3nt: TGTGCCAGCAGTTACTCCCCCAAGGGAATGAACACTGAAGCTTTCTTT

d_gene: NA
j_gene: TRBJ1-1
v_gene: TRBV6-5
abundance: NA
len: 15
CDR3aa: CASSYGALINTEAFF
CDR3nt: TGTGCCAGCAGTTACGGGGCCTTAATAAACACTGAAGCTTTCTTT

d_gene: NA
j_gene: TRBJ1-2
v_gene: TRBV3-1/TRBV3-2
abundance: NA
len: 15
CDR3aa: CASSQDSRVLYGYTF
CDR3nt: TGTGCCAGCAGCCAAGATAGCCGGGTCCTCTATGGCTACACCTTC

d_gene: TRBD1
j_gene: TRBJ1-2
v_gene: TRBV19
abundance: once
len: 16
CDR3aa: CASNERRGQGSWGYTF
CDR3nt: TGTGCCAGCAACGAAAGAAGAGGACAGGGGTCGTGGGGCTACACCTTC

d_gene: NA
j_gene: TRBJ1-5
v_gene: TRBV28
abundance: NA
len: 16
CDR3aa: CASSPTPRDGNQPQHF
CDR3nt: TGTGCCAGCAGCCCGACCCCGAGGGATGGCAATCAGCCCCAGCATTTT

d_gene: TRBD1
j_gene: TRBJ2-2
v_gene: TRBV11-3
abundance: NA
len: 19
CDR3aa: CASSLDQGASFLNTGELFF
CDR3nt: TGTGCCAGCAGCTTAGATCAGGGGGCCTCCTTTCTGAACACCGGGGAGCTGTTTTTT

d_gene: NA
j_gene: TRBJ2-7
v_gene: TRBV2
abundance: few
len: 14
CDR3aa: CASNQADPGYEQYF
CDR3nt: TGTGCCAGCAACCAAGCGGACCCGGGGTACGAGCAGTACTTC

d_gene: NA
j_gene: TRBJ1-2
v_gene: TRBV19
abundance: NA
len: 13
CDR3aa: CASRPQGYYGYTF
CDR3nt: TGTGCCAGTAGACCTCAGGGGTACTATGGCTACACCTTC

d_gene: NA
j_gene: TRBJ1-5
v_gene: TRBV3-1/TRBV3-2
abundance: once
len: 13
CDR3aa: CASSQSPNQPQHF
CDR3nt: TGTGCCAGCAGCCAATCTCCTAATCAGCCCCAGCATTTT

d_gene: TRBD1
j_gene: TRBJ1-3
v_gene: TRBV5-1
abundance: NA
len: 13
CDR3aa: CASSLQGADTIYF
CDR3nt: TGCGCCAGCAGCTTGCAGGGGGCAGACACCATATATTTT